Shown below are 20 T cell receptor beta chains from a single sample sequenced in a study of blood T cell repertoires in COVID-19 (TCRdb year 2020). Libraries came from the immunoSEQ multiplex PCR assay. Drawn from immuneACCESS, this table holds only the in-frame rearrangements with V and J called that TCRdb kept. Clones are partly lost; checked studies trace under half to an unresolved V gene and leave the rest unexplained. This sample is represented by roughly 100,000 clones; around 83% of them were singletons. The ten biggest clones cover 3.3% of the sample. The sequenced material came from peripheral blood. All receptors derive from a woman at least 80 years old with active or convalescent COVID-19.

This chain links TRBV7-9 with TRBJ1-5; maybe TRBD1 (5 bases). The CDR3 is 16 residues long. In germline, CDR1 is SEHNR, CDR2 FQNEAQ (reference sequence). Trimming removed 4 bases from V and 0 bases from J, with 13 bases in between. The CDR3 spells CASSSGGGYSNQPQHF. The CDR3 coding sequence is TGTGCCAGCAGCTCAGGCGGGGGTTATAGCAATCAGCCCCAGCATTTT.

The rearrangement joins TRBV24-1 to TRBJ2-5; 10 bases line up with TRBD2. Looked up from germline, CDR1 is KGHDR and CDR2 is SFDVKD. This CDR3 comprises 17 residues. Trimming took 2 bases from V and 3 from J; bases not matched to a gene: 8. The CDR3 sequence is CATSDSPIAGGKETQYF. The CDR3 nucleotides are TGTGCCACCAGTGATTCCCCGATAGCGGGAGGAAAAGAGACCCAGTACTTC.

This chain links TRBV10-3 with TRBJ1-1; D is unresolved. Germline V gene sequence: CDR1 ENHRY, CDR2 SYGVKD. V dropped 9 bases and J dropped 3 bases, with 23 bases sitting between them. This CDR3 contains 16 residues. The CDR3 DNA sequence: TGTGCCATGAGTAATGGACGGGGTGGGTTGGACACTGAAGCTTTCTTT. It is translated as CAMSNGRGGLDTEAFF.

The rearrangement uses TRBV7-3 and TRBJ2-7; TRBD1 matches 10 bases. This CDR3 is 14 amino acids long. Germline V gene lookup returns CDR1 SGHTA and CDR2 FQGTGA. J gave up 6 bases and V 5 bases, and 7 bases lay outside the gene matches. CDR3 in amino acids: CASSADRGLREQYF. The CDR3, as DNA: TGTGCCAGCAGCGCCGACAGGGGGCTACGCGAGCAGTACTTC. Looking up the rest from reference TRBV7-3 and TRBJ2-7 gives the full variable domain: GAGVSQTPSNKVTEKGKYVELRCDPISGHTALYWYRQSLGQGPEFLIYFQGTGAADDSGLPNDRFFAVRPEGSVSTLKIQRTERGDSAVYLCASSADRGLREQYFGPGTRLTVT.

The J gene is TRBJ2-7, the V gene TRBV19; maybe TRBD2 (6 bases). Looked up from germline, CDR1 is LNHDA and CDR2 is SQIVND (reference sequence). The CDR3 covers 14 residues. V shed 3 bases and J shed 0 bases, with 9 bases lying between them. The DNA of the CDR3 is TGTGCCAGTAGTATGCGGCGGGGCTCCTACGAGCAGTACTTC. It codes for CASSMRRGSYEQYF.

J is TRBJ2-1 and V is TRBV6-2 or TRBV6-3; 9 bases are a match to TRBD1. The V segment lost 0 bases and the J segment 3 bases; nucleotides outside the gene matches: 6. Germline CDR1 is MNHEY and CDR2 is SVGEGT. This CDR3 contains 17 residues. In DNA, the CDR3 is TGTGCCAGCAGTTACTCGTTAGGACAGGGGAACTACAATGAGCAGTTCTTC. Translation gives CASSYSLGQGNYNEQFF.

The CDR3 here is CASSFRRGGTDTQYF. The DNA for the CDR3 is TGTGCCAGCAGTTTTCGGCGAGGGGGAACAGATACGCAGTATTTT. The rearrangement links TRBV28 to TRBJ2-3; D may be TRBD1 (6 bases). Trimming cost V 3 bases and J 3 bases, with 13 bases left between them. Germline V gives CDR1 MDHEN, CDR2 SYDVKM. The CDR3 is 15 amino acids. Filled out from reference TRBV28 and TRBJ2-3, the complete variable domain reads DVKVTQSSRYLVKRTGEKVFLECVQDMDHENMFWYRQDPGLGLRLIYFSYDVKMKEKGDIPEGYSVSREKKERFSLILESASTNQTSMYLCASSFRRGGTDTQYFGPGTRLTVL.

The chain has TRBV2 and TRBJ1-4, with a weak D call TRBD1 (5 bases). V shed 5 bases and J shed 4 bases, with 11 bases lying between them. Germline V lookup: CDR1 SNHLY, CDR2 FYNNEI. The CDR3 contains 14 residues. This CDR3 reads CASSSTGFNEKLFF. For the CDR3, the DNA is TGTGCCAGCAGTTCCACAGGATTTAATGAAAAACTGTTTTTT.

This chain links TRBV11-3 with TRBJ1-1; D is uncertain. The CDR3 loop spans 13 amino acids. V shed 0 bases and J shed 7 bases, with 9 bases lying between them. CDR1 is SGHNT and CDR2 is YENEEA in the germline V gene. The CDR3 spells CASSLDTQYEAFF. The CDR3 bases are TGTGCCAGCAGCTTAGATACGCAGTATGAAGCTTTCTTT.

As DNA, the CDR3 is TGCGCCAGCAGTGAATATGGCTCGGGGGGACTTGGCTACACCTTC. Translated: CASSEYGSGGLGYTF. This sequence joins TRBV10-1 and TRBJ1-2, with TRBD1 as a possible D gene (5 bases). The CDR3 spans 15 residues. V lost 3 bases to trimming and J lost 7 bases, with 18 bases between them. CDR1 is WNHNN and CDR2 is SYGVQD in the germline V gene (reference sequence).

This chain joins TRBV6-2 or TRBV6-3 and TRBJ1-5; unclear D gene. The CDR3 is 17 residues long. Trimming stripped 1 base from V and 0 bases from J, with 13 bases between. Germline CDR1 is MNHEY and CDR2 is SVGEGT. The CDR3 reads CASSYLRSRYSNQPQHF. CDR3 nucleotides: TGTGCCAGCAGTTACTTGAGGAGCCGTTATAGCAATCAGCCCCAGCATTTT.

The CDR3 is CASRGTGNQPQHF. CDR3 nucleotide sequence: TGTGCCAGCAGGGGGACAGGCAATCAGCCCCAGCATTTT. The rearrangement uses TRBV28 and TRBJ1-5; 7 bases line up with TRBD1. The CDR3 totals 13 residues. CDR1 is MDHEN, CDR2 SYDVKM, per germline. V was clipped by 6 bases and J by 2 bases; unmatched bases: 1.

The genes are TRBV19 and TRBJ1-6, with 9 bases lining up with TRBD1. The CDR3 is 15 amino acids. Germline loops: CDR1 LNHDA, CDR2 SQIVND (reference sequence). V dropped 10 bases and J dropped 8; count of bases not matched to a gene: 12. CDR3 amino acids: CATSRRDRDDSPLHF. For the CDR3, the DNA is TGTGCCACCTCTCGCCGGGACAGGGACGATTCACCCCTCCACTTT.

The chain joins TRBV27 to TRBJ2-7, with 10 bases aligning to TRBD1. Germline values: CDR1 MNHEY, CDR2 SMNVEV (reference sequence). CDR3 length: 18 residues. V gave up 5 bases and J gave up 3 bases; unmatched junction bases: 16. CDR3 residues: CASSRRLSSDRGSYEQYF. In nucleotides, the CDR3 is TGTGCCAGCAGTCGTAGATTGAGTTCGGACAGGGGGAGCTACGAGCAGTACTTC.

The CDR3 DNA is TGTGCCAGCAGTTCATTGGACAGGGCTAGCACAGATACGCAGTATTTT. Protein: CASSSLDRASTDTQYF. The genes are TRBV27 and TRBJ2-3, with TRBD1 matching 8 bases. The CDR3 has 16 amino acids. CDR1 MNHEY and CDR2 SMNVEV come from the germline V gene (reference sequence). The V gene end was trimmed by 4 bases and the J gene end by 0 bases; junction bases not matched to a gene: 6.

The chain employs TRBV28 and TRBJ1-1; 7 bases agree with TRBD1. This CDR3 contains 17 residues. V was clipped by 6 bases and J by 9 bases; unmatched bases: 22. CDR1 and CDR2 (germline): MDHEN, SYDVKM. The CDR3 bases are TGTGCCAGCAGCTTGTCTACCATCCCGGGACAGACGGCGAAAGCTTTCTTT. It encodes CASSLSTIPGQTAKAFF.

This chain links TRBV6-5 with TRBJ1-1, with 8 bases fitting TRBD1. The CDR3 covers 15 residues. Germline-derived CDR1 and CDR2 are MNHEY and SVGAGI. The V gene end was trimmed by 4 bases and the J gene end by 4 bases; junction bases not matched to a gene: 8. The CDR3: CASSFRPDRGTEAFF. The DNA of the CDR3 is TGTGCCAGCAGTTTCCGCCCCGACAGGGGCACTGAAGCTTTCTTT.

The chain links TRBV5-4 to TRBJ1-1; TRBD1 matches 9 bases. Germline CDR1 and CDR2: SGHNT and YYREEE (reference sequence). The V and J ends lost 2 bases and 5 bases, in that order; junction bases with no gene match: 4. The CDR3 consists of 14 residues. The CDR3 loop is CASSLRDRVTEAFF. CDR3 DNA: TGTGCCAGCAGCTTACGGGACAGGGTAACTGAAGCTTTCTTT.

This clone was observed a handful of times. This chain's CDR3 is CASSWRDRTALESSYNEQFF. The CDR3 DNA is TGTGCCAGCAGTTGGAGGGACAGGACCGCCTTGGAGAGCTCCTACAATGAGCAGTTCTTC. The chain couples TRBV6-2 or TRBV6-3 to TRBJ2-1; 8 bases align to TRBD1. This CDR3 has 20 residues. CDR1 is MNHEY, CDR2 SVGEGT, per germline. V lost 4 bases and J lost 0; bases outside the gene matches: 17.

The chain is built from TRBV7-9 and TRBJ1-1; perhaps TRBD1 as D (6 bases). Germline V gives CDR1 SEHNR, CDR2 FQNEAQ (reference sequence). This CDR3 is 12 amino acids long. Trimming removed 5 bases from V and 6 bases from J, with 10 bases in between. The CDR3 bases are TGTGCCAGCAGCCGGGAGGGGGCTGAAGCTTTCTTT. Amino acids: CASSREGAEAFF. Supplemented by reference TRBV7-9 and TRBJ1-1, the full variable domain reads DTGVSQNPRHKITKRGQNVTFRCDPISEHNRLYWYRQTLGQGPEFLTYFQNEAQLEKSRLLSDRFSAERPKGSFSTLEIQRTEQGDSAMYLCASSREGAEAFFGQGTRLTVV.